This entry describes one TCR beta chain. Its antigen is unknown. The naive CD8 fraction comprised CD45RO-negative cells positively selected for CCR7 and excluded terminally differentiated effector memory CD45RA+ cells. Only Caucasian adults living in Nashville, Tennessee served as donors. In the source study's methods: ImmunoSEQ supplied junction-only sequences lacking quality scores, so filtering was different. The table came from immunoSEQ multiplex PCR; TCRdb's copy has only in-frame clones and leaves some out. V and J calls and clone size are as listed in that table; D and trimming were resolved from the DNA. Among hundreds of thousands of clones listed, 90% to 97% were seen once. This record belongs to a study of shared clonotypes between healthy human individuals. Study results and limitations: An anticipated effect of sequencing depth on clonotype sharing among donors was recognized. Shared clonotypes: approximately 5.3% naive CD4, roughly 4% naive CD8, over 2% memory CD4, over 0.3% memory CD8.

The specimen sequenced was naive CD8+ T cells sorted from blood. The sequence was collected from a woman aged 30 to 39 in good health.

The CDR3: CASSQDLGLAGESWYQETQYF. DNA of the CDR3: TGTGCCAGCAGCCAAGATCTAGGACTAGCGGGAGAGTCATGGTACCAAGAGACCCAGTACTTC. The chain has TRBV4-2 and TRBJ2-5, with 13 bases identical to TRBD2. The CDR3 has 21 amino acids. In germline, CDR1 is LGHNA, CDR2 YNFKEQ. V lost 0 bases, J lost 0 bases, and 13 bases stayed unmatched.